This TCR beta chain was identified during a study of cytomegalovirus exposure and HLA in healthy donors. Notes on the study in general: Analyses of presence and absence presupposed an approximately uniform sequencing depth across donors. Sequences of the TCR beta chain were said to predict the HLA-A and HLA-B alleles of most subjects accurately.

The PCR employed 60 Vbeta primers together with 13 Jbeta primers. Method: immunoSEQ multiplex PCR; TCRdb's copy keeps in-frame clones and lacks some. The repertoire holds 130,000 or so clones, with around 81% as singletons. This CDR3 is built from 13 residues. Germline CDR1 and CDR2: MNHNS and SASEGT. Trimming took 10 bases from V and 0 from J, leaving 12 bases between them. Regarding this clone: What it recognizes is unknown.

The sample comprised PBMCs. The V call is TRBV6-1, the J call TRBJ1-2, with a tentative D call TRBD1 (6 bases). The TCR sequence derives from a woman between 40 and 55 years old in good health and CMV-seronegative. CDR3 sequence reads: CAITGPTNYGYTF. Written as DNA, the CDR3 is TGTGCCATCACAGGGCCCACTAACTATGGCTACACCTTC.